Each of the 32 T cell receptor beta chains below was sequenced from the same sample in a study of blood T cell repertoires in COVID-19. The repertoire was sequenced with immunoSEQ multiplex PCR; TCRdb's copy has only in-frame clones and lacks some. This table has hundreds of thousands of clones, 86% appearing once. Specimen: peripheral blood. All receptors derive from a woman aged 60-70 years with COVID-19, enrolled during active disease.

This chain links TRBV7-2 with TRBJ2-2; no clear D gene. CDR3 length equals 13 residues. Germline loops: CDR1 SGHTA, CDR2 FQGNSA. Trimming pared 3 bases from V and 1 base from J, leaving 3 bases between. The CDR3 bases are TGTGCCAGCAGCTTGAGGAACACCGGGGAGCTGTTTTTT. This gives the protein CASSLRNTGELFF.

This clone was counted at least ten times. The chain has TRBV7-2 and TRBJ2-4; 16 positions match TRBD2. Per germline, CDR1 SGHTA and CDR2 FQGNSA. There are 20 residues in the CDR3. The ends lost 0 bases at V and 3 bases at J; junction bases unmatched: 8. The CDR3 reads CASSLAMGLAGGPLKNIQYF. In nucleotides, the CDR3 is TGTGCCAGCAGCTTAGCAATGGGACTAGCGGGGGGGCCTCTCAAAAACATTCAGTACTTC.

The chain uses TRBV19 and TRBJ1-1; D gene unclear. V was clipped by 1 base and J by 11 bases, with 11 bases between them. Germline lookup yields CDR1 LNHDA and CDR2 SQIVND (reference sequence). CDR3 size: 12 residues. This CDR3 reads CASSIGPLEAFF. CDR3 nucleotides: TGTGCCAGTAGTATAGGTCCCTTGGAGGCTTTCTTT.

The rearrangement joins TRBV27 to TRBJ2-1; no firm D call. Deletions cut 6 bases from V and 3 bases from J, with 3 bases between. The CDR3 has 11 amino acids. Looked up from germline, CDR1 is MNHEY and CDR2 is SMNVEV (reference sequence). The CDR3 DNA reads TGTGCCAGCAGCCACTACAATGAGCAGTTCTTC. Translating gives CASSHYNEQFF.

This chain joins TRBV29-1 and TRBJ1-1; a possible D gene is TRBD1 (6 bases). The CDR3 has 15 residues. Trimming took 6 bases from V and 5 from J, leaving 22 bases between them. Looked up from germline, CDR1 is SQVTM and CDR2 is ANQGSEA. CDR3 in DNA: TGCAGCGTCGTTCCACAGGGATGGAGAACGACTGAAGCTTTCTTT. Protein sequence: CSVVPQGWRTTEAFF.

The gene calls are TRBV4-1 and TRBJ2-6; D unresolved. V gave up 0 bases and J gave up 1 base, with 4 bases separating them. This CDR3 spans 15 amino acids. In germline, CDR1 is MGHRA, CDR2 YSYEKL. CDR3 amino acids: CASSQERSGANVLTF. The CDR3 DNA reads TGCGCCAGCAGCCAAGAGAGGTCTGGGGCCAACGTCCTGACTTTC.

CDR3 amino acids: CASSPDQGIFYGYTF. The CDR3 bases are TGTGCCAGCAGCCCAGACCAGGGGATCTTCTATGGCTACACCTTC. This chain links TRBV7-6 with TRBJ1-2, with D possibly matching TRBD1 (6 bases). Trimming removed 5 bases from V and 4 bases from J, with 17 bases in between. This CDR3 comprises 15 residues. Germline assignment: CDR1 SGHVS and CDR2 FNYEAQ.

The genes are TRBV9 and TRBJ2-5, with D perhaps matching TRBD1 (5 bases). From germline, CDR1 is SGDLS and CDR2 YYNGEE. V was pared by 2 bases and J by 1 base, with 12 bases between. This CDR3 comprises 15 residues. The CDR3 is CASSVQGISQETQYF. In nucleotides, the CDR3 is TGTGCCAGCAGCGTCCAGGGAATCAGCCAAGAGACCCAGTACTTC. Full variable domain (outside the CDR3, taken from reference TRBV9 and TRBJ2-5): DSGVTQTPKHLITATGQRVTLRCSPRSGDLSVYWYQQSLDQGLQFLIQYYNGEERAKGNILERFSAQQFPDLHSELNLSSLELGDSALYFCASSVQGISQETQYFGPGTRLLVL.

The chain carries TRBV4-1 and TRBJ1-5; tentative D call: TRBD1 (6 bases). Trimming left V 5 bases short and J 3 bases short, with 17 bases between. The CDR3 covers 16 residues. Germline CDR1 is MGHRA and CDR2 is YSYEKL. CDR3 sequence (DNA): TGCGCCAGCAGCAGATCCGACAGGCTCTTCAATCAGCCCCAGCATTTT. Amino acids: CASSRSDRLFNQPQHF.

The genes are TRBV7-3 and TRBJ1-1; tentative D call: TRBD1 (6 bases). V lost 5 bases and J lost 1, with 11 bases in between. The CDR3 totals 14 residues. In germline, CDR1 is SGHTA, CDR2 FQGTGA. The CDR3 sequence is CASSPGHQNTEAFF. Here the CDR3 DNA reads TGTGCCAGCAGCCCGGGACACCAGAACACTGAAGCTTTCTTT.

This chain joins TRBV9 and TRBJ2-5; the D gene is possibly TRBD2 (5 bases). V was clipped by 2 bases and J by 5 bases, with 13 bases between them. This CDR3 region has 14 residues. In germline, CDR1 is SGDLS, CDR2 YYNGEE. The CDR3 loop is CASSVAPSSETQYF. CDR3 DNA: TGTGCCAGCAGCGTTGCCCCTAGCTCCGAGACCCAGTACTTC.

This chain links TRBV4-2 with TRBJ1-2; TRBD1 matches 9 bases. CDR1 is LGHNA, CDR2 YNFKEQ, per germline. V lost 3 bases and J lost 3; bases outside the gene matches: 8. CDR3 length: 16 residues. The CDR3 is CASSQGQGNRYYGYTF. In DNA form, the CDR3 reads TGTGCCAGCAGCCAGGGACAGGGAAACCGGTACTATGGCTACACCTTC.

The chain couples TRBV7-2 to TRBJ2-1; TRBD2 matches at 8 bases. The V and J ends lost 4 bases and 2 bases, in that order; junction bases with no gene match: 4. Per the germline V gene, CDR1 is SGHTA and CDR2 is FQGNSA. The CDR3 sequence is 15 residues long. As DNA, the CDR3 is TGTGCCAGCAGCTACTCACTAGCGGCCTACAATGAGCAGTTCTTC. It encodes CASSYSLAAYNEQFF. Variable domain in full (rest from reference TRBV7-2 and TRBJ2-1): GAGVSQSPSNKVTEKGKDVELRCDPISGHTALYWYRQSLGQGLEFLIYFQGNSAPDKSGLPSDRFSAERTGGSVSTLTIQRTQQEDSAVYLCASSYSLAAYNEQFFGPGTRLTVL.

The chain uses TRBV23-1 and TRBJ2-3, with D hard to call. TRBV23-1 is an ORF; its function is uncertain. The germline V and J ends were trimmed by 0 bases and 4 bases, with 14 bases remaining between them. The CDR3 runs to 16 residues. The CDR3 sequence is CASSQSPSPCSDTQYF. The CDR3 region has the DNA TGCGCCAGCAGTCAATCTCCGAGCCCATGTTCAGATACGCAGTATTTT.

CDR3 bases: TGTGCCAGCAGCTCGGGACTAGCGTTATTCAATGAGCAGTTCTTC. Protein sequence: CASSSGLALFNEQFF. The rearrangement links TRBV5-6 to TRBJ2-1, with 10 bases that match TRBD2. The germline V gene has CDR1 SGHDT and CDR2 YYEEEE. J gave up 6 bases and V 3 bases, and 6 bases lay outside the gene matches. This CDR3 spans 15 amino acids.

This clone was detected only once. The chain couples TRBV6-6 to TRBJ1-2; D not resolved. In germline, CDR1 is MNHNY, CDR2 SVGAGI (reference sequence). The CDR3 has 14 amino acids. Trimming pared 6 bases from V and 0 bases from J, leaving 11 bases between. CDR3 residues: CASSPGRPNYGYTF. As DNA, the CDR3 is TGTGCCAGCAGCCCCGGGAGGCCTAACTATGGCTACACCTTC.

Written as DNA, the CDR3 is TGTGCCAGCAGCTTGGGACAGACAAGGGAGCAGTACTTC. This codes for CASSLGQTREQYF. The gene calls are TRBV5-6 and TRBJ2-7; tentative D call: TRBD1 (5 bases). The CDR3 spans 13 residues. Trimming removed 0 bases at V and 7 bases at J, with 11 bases between. The germline gives CDR1 SGHDT, CDR2 YYEEEE.

The chain employs TRBV25-1 and TRBJ2-3; TRBD1 is a possible D gene (5 bases). CDR1 and CDR2 from the germline V gene are MGHDK and SYGVNS. The germline V and J ends were trimmed by 3 bases and 6 bases, with 10 bases remaining between them. The CDR3 sequence is 13 residues long. DNA of the CDR3: TGTGCCAGCAGTGAGGGGCACCTGGATACGCAGTATTTT. It is translated as CASSEGHLDTQYF.

The CDR3 DNA reads TGTGCCAGCAGCCTTAGTGGAGCGGGGACTATGTTCGGGGAGCTGTTTTTT. This gives the protein CASSLSGAGTMFGELFF. The chain uses TRBV7-3 and TRBJ2-2; 7 bases match TRBD2. This CDR3 has 17 amino acids. From germline, CDR1 is SGHTA and CDR2 FQGTGA. Losses at the gene ends were 5 bases for V and 7 bases for J; bases not matched to a gene: 16.

The chain joins TRBV9 to TRBJ1-6; 7 bases line up with TRBD1. The CDR3 has 14 residues. V was pared by 1 base and J by 8 bases, with 3 bases of the junction left unmatched. Looked up from germline, CDR1 is SGDLS and CDR2 is YYNGEE. The CDR3 bases are TGTGCCAGCAGCGTATCAACAGGGGATTCACCCCTCCACTTT. The encoded protein is CASSVSTGDSPLHF.

This clone was counted once. The chain uses TRBV5-4 and TRBJ2-7; TRBD1 matches 8 bases. This CDR3 is 14 amino acids long. V lost 3 bases, J lost 2 bases, and 4 bases stayed unmatched. CDR1 and CDR2 (germline): SGHNT, YYREEE (reference sequence). CDR3 DNA sequence: TGTGCCAGCAGCTCCCCGGACAGGGCCTACGAGCAGTACTTC. This translates into CASSSPDRAYEQYF.

J is TRBJ1-2 and V is TRBV15, with 7 bases fitting TRBD1. Germline V gene sequence: CDR1 LNHNV, CDR2 YYDKDF (reference sequence). V lost 4 bases to trimming and J lost 5 bases; unmatched junction nucleotides: 7. CDR3 length: 14 amino acids. CDR3 sequence reads: CATSIQGVRYGYTF. CDR3 DNA sequence: TGTGCCACCAGCATCCAGGGGGTGCGATATGGCTACACCTTC. Full variable domain (outside the CDR3, taken from reference TRBV15 and TRBJ1-2): DAMVIQNPRYQVTQFGKPVTLSCSQTLNHNVMYWYQQKSSQAPKLLFHYYDKDFNNEADTPDNFQSRRPNTSFCFLDIRSPGLGDTAMYLCATSIQGVRYGYTFGSGTRLTVV.

The gene calls are TRBV2 and TRBJ1-6; unclear D gene. V was clipped by 5 bases and J by 7 bases, with 6 bases between them. This CDR3 comprises 12 residues. Germline CDR1 is SNHLY and CDR2 is FYNNEI. CDR3 DNA: TGTGCCAGCAGTTTCGGGAATTCACCCCTCCACTTT. Its protein is CASSFGNSPLHF.

V is TRBV7-2 and J is TRBJ1-1; 11 bases fit TRBD1. Germline CDR1 and CDR2: SGHTA and FQGNSA. The CDR3 is 17 amino acids. J gave up 4 bases and V 5 bases, and 12 bases lay outside the gene matches. The CDR3 reads CASSPRTGGSFGTEAFF. The CDR3 DNA reads TGTGCCAGCAGCCCGAGGACAGGGGGCAGTTTTGGCACTGAAGCTTTCTTT.

The V and J genes are TRBV2 and TRBJ2-7; D may be TRBD2 (6 bases). Trimming took 4 bases from V and 2 from J, leaving 15 bases between them. CDR3 length: 15 residues. CDR1 and CDR2 from the germline V gene are SNHLY and FYNNEI. CDR3 bases: TGTGCCAGCAGTGCCGCGGGGTTTAAAACCTACGAGCAGTACTTC. Encoded protein: CASSAAGFKTYEQYF.

The chain links TRBV3-1 (or the pseudogene TRBV3-2) to TRBJ2-1, with 8 positions matching TRBD2. The V segment lost 5 bases and the J segment 2 bases; nucleotides outside the gene matches: 11. The CDR3 has 17 amino acids. In germline, CDR1 is LGHDT, CDR2 YNNKEL (reference sequence). The CDR3 DNA is TGTGCCAGCAGCAAGGCGGGCGGGGGGTCGACCTACAATGAGCAGTTCTTC. This translates into CASSKAGGGSTYNEQFF.

About this clone: One end of the junction does not line up with germline, which may come from a read error. The chain couples TRBV5-1 to TRBJ2-1; a weak D match, TRBD2 (6 bases). Germline assignment: CDR1 SGHRS and CDR2 YFSETQ. This CDR3 region has 15 residues. DNA for the CDR3: TGCGCCAGCAGTTTGGGACTTGTACGTGAGGATGAGCAGTTCTTC. It encodes CASSLGLVREDEQFF.

This clone was seen only once. J is TRBJ2-6 and V is TRBV6-5; D remains unclear. CDR3 length equals 16 residues. Germline assignment: CDR1 MNHEY and CDR2 SVGAGI. Deletions cut 2 bases from V and 0 bases from J, with 8 bases between. The CDR3: CASSYPIGSGANVLTF. CDR3 nucleotides: TGTGCCAGCAGTTACCCAATCGGCTCTGGGGCCAACGTCCTGACTTTC.

About this clone itself: One end of the junction fails to match germline, which may point to a read error. The chain employs TRBV5-1 and TRBJ2-3; TRBD1 is a possible D gene (6 bases). The CDR3 is 14 residues long. CDR1 and CDR2 (germline): SGHRS, YFSETQ. The CDR3 loop is CASSLGQEADTQYF. CDR3 coding DNA: TGCGCCAGCAGTTTGGGACAAGAAGCAGATACGCAGTATTTT.

V usage is TRBV19 and J usage is TRBJ2-1, with D maybe TRBD2 (5 bases). Germline V gene sequence: CDR1 LNHDA, CDR2 SQIVND (reference sequence). This CDR3 contains 15 residues. Trimming cost V 5 bases and J 1 base, with 12 bases left between them. CDR3 in DNA: TGTGCCAGTAGTTCTGCGGGTGGGTCCTACAATGAGCAGTTCTTC. This sequence encodes CASSSAGGSYNEQFF.

This clone appeared a few times. Distinct nucleotide sequences in the sample also encode this CDR3. This chain joins TRBV6-2 or TRBV6-3 and TRBJ1-5, with a tentative D call TRBD1 (5 bases). CDR1 is MNHEY and CDR2 is SVGEGT in the germline V gene. V was pared by 0 bases and J by 5 bases, with 8 bases between. The length of the CDR3 is 14 residues. CDR3 protein: CASSYSLGDQPQHF. The DNA for the CDR3 is TGTGCCAGCAGTTACTCGCTAGGGGATCAGCCCCAGCATTTT.

The chain employs TRBV7-9 and TRBJ2-5; the match to TRBD1 covers 12 bases. Germline CDR1 reads SEHNR; CDR2 reads FQNEAQ (reference sequence). Trimming removed 5 bases from V and 4 bases from J; junction bases left unmatched: 11. This CDR3 has 17 amino acids. As DNA, the CDR3 is TGTGCCAGCAGCCCCCTGAACCGGGACAGGGGGCGAGAGACCCAGTACTTC. Translating gives CASSPLNRDRGRETQYF. Drawing the rest from reference TRBV7-9 and TRBJ2-5, the complete variable domain is DTGVSQNPRHKITKRGQNVTFRCDPISEHNRLYWYRQTLGQGPEFLTYFQNEAQLEKSRLLSDRFSAERPKGSFSTLEIQRTEQGDSAMYLCASSPLNRDRGRETQYFGPGTRLLVL.